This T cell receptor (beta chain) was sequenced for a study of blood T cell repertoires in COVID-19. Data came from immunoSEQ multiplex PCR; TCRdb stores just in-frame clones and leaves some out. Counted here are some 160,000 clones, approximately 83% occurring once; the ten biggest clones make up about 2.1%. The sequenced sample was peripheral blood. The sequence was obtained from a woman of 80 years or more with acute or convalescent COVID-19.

The CDR3 nucleotides are TGTGCCAGCAGAGACAGATACAGAAACACTGAAGCTTTCTTT. Translating gives CASRDRYRNTEAFF. This chain links TRBV6-5 with TRBJ1-1; a possible D gene is TRBD1 (5 bases). CDR3 length equals 14 residues. Looked up from germline, CDR1 is MNHEY and CDR2 is SVGAGI. V dropped 6 bases and J dropped 2 bases, with 13 bases sitting between them.